This T cell receptor (beta chain) was captured in a study of T cell repertoires in cytomegalovirus infection. Study in general: Recently identified HLA-C-restricted and well-studied HLA-B-restricted CMV epitopes were used. In public TCR beta signatures, there were indications of both CMV infection and matching HLA type. Points from the study as a whole: Adding up the frequency of public TCR beta families identified people who carried CMV plus the relevant HLA. HLA-C-restricted, CMV-specific TCR beta clonotypes were dominant ex vivo.

This clonotype has a handful of counts. The antigen remains undetermined. A single record per CDR3 protein comes from TCRdb applying MiXCR to the reads. There are hundreds of thousands of distinct CDR3 sequences in the sample; approximately 40% occur only once, and 40% to 50% lies in the top ten. The CDR3 totals 15 residues. V shed 8 bases and J shed 7 bases, with 22 bases lying between them. This specimen was cultured PBMCs, taken from culture after CMV antigen stimulation. The chain employs TRBV5-3 and TRBJ2-1, with D possibly being TRBD1 (6 bases). TRBV5-3 is sorted into the ORF group, with uncertain function. This receptor was obtained from a human donor in good health (CMV status not recorded). Some clones in this sample may be carry-over from other donors' samples. The CDR3 reads CASSEPGEIQNEQFF. CDR3 nucleotides: TGTGCCAGCAGCGAACCAGGGGAGATTCAGAATGAGCAGTTCTTC.